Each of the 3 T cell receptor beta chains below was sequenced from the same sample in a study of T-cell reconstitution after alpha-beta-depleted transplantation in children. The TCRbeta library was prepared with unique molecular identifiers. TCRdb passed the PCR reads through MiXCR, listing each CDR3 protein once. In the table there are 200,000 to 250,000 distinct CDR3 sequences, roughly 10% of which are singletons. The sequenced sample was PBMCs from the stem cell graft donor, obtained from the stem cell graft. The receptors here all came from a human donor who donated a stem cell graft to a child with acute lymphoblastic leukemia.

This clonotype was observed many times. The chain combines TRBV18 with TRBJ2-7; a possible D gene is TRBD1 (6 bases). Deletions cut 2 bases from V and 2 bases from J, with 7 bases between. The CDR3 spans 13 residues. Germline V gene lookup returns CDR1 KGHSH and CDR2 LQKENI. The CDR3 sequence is CASSPDRPYEQYF. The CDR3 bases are TGTGCCAGCTCACCAGACAGGCCCTACGAGCAGTACTTC.

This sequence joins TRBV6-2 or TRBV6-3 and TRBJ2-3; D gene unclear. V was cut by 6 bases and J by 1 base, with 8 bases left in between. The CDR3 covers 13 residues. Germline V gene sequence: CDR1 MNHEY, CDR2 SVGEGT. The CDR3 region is CASRFPGTDTQYF. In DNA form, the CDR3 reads TGTGCCAGCAGATTCCCTGGCACAGATACGCAGTATTTT.

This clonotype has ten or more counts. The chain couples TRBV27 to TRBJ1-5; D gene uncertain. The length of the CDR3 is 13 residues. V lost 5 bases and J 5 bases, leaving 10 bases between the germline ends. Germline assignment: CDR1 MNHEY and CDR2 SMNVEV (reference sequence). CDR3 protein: CASSHTGDQPQHF. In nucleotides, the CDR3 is TGTGCCAGCAGTCACACCGGGGATCAGCCCCAGCATTTT.